These 10 T cell receptor beta chains were sequenced from one sample in a study of early T cells in non-severe SARS-CoV-2 infection. One entry per CDR3 protein, called by TCRdb with MiXCR from the 5' RACE reads. The sample comprises 80,000 to 95,000 distinct CDR3 sequences, approximately 14% of which are singletons, and 6.1% rests with the top ten. The specimen sequenced was whole blood. The receptor set was obtained from an adult who was a healthcare worker with PCR-confirmed SARS-CoV-2 infection or an uninfected control (not recorded which).

The table lists this clonotype with many counts. V and J are TRBV15 and TRBJ1-1, with D hard to call. The V gene lost 4 bases and the J gene lost 5 bases, with 14 bases spanning the gap. The CDR3 extends over 14 amino acids. Looked up from germline, CDR1 is LNHNV and CDR2 is YYDKDF (reference sequence). This CDR3 is CATSKHPARTEAFF. In DNA form, the CDR3 reads TGTGCCACCAGCAAACACCCTGCGAGAACTGAAGCTTTCTTT. The variable domain in full, with the rest retrieved from reference TRBV15 and TRBJ1-1, is DAMVIQNPRYQVTQFGKPVTLSCSQTLNHNVMYWYQQKSSQAPKLLFHYYDKDFNNEADTPDNFQSRRPNTSFCFLDIRSPGLGDTAMYLCATSKHPARTEAFFGQGTRLTVV.

On this clonotype itself: A much larger clone sits a single nucleotide away, making a read error possible. This rearrangement joins TRBV11-2 to TRBJ2-1; 12 bases fit TRBD2. The CDR3 contains 15 residues. V gave up 5 bases and J gave up 3 bases; unmatched junction bases: 2. Germline V gives CDR1 SGHAT, CDR2 FQNNGV. The CDR3 protein is CASSVLAGGYNEQFF. DNA for the CDR3: TGTGCCAGCAGCGTACTAGCGGGGGGCTACAATGAGCAGTTCTTC.

The chain links TRBV10-2 to TRBJ1-2; the D is unclear. The CDR3 length is 13 residues. Germline V gives CDR1 WSHSY, CDR2 SAAADI. Between the trimmed V and J ends, which lost 3 bases and 0 bases, there was a span of 5 bases. In DNA, the CDR3 is TGCGCCAGCAGTGATACAGCTAACTATGGCTACACCTTC. Protein sequence: CASSDTANYGYTF.

This clonotype was detected ten times or more. V and J are TRBV20-1 and TRBJ1-6, with D possibly TRBD1 on 5 matching bases. This CDR3 spans 17 amino acids. Trimming took 5 bases from V and 6 from J, leaving 23 bases between them. Per germline, CDR1 DFQATT and CDR2 SNEGSKA (reference sequence). This CDR3 reads CSAAERGTTGFNSPLHF. The CDR3 DNA is TGCAGTGCTGCGGAAAGAGGGACGACTGGCTTTAATTCACCCCTCCACTTT.

This clonotype was recorded a few times. The J gene is TRBJ2-3, the V gene TRBV20-1; TRBD1 is a possible D gene (5 bases). Germline-derived CDR1 and CDR2 are DFQATT and SNEGSKA (reference sequence). The CDR3 is 11 amino acids. CDR3 sequence: CRAGSTDTQYF. The CDR3 nucleotides are TGCAGAGCAGGGAGCACAGATACGCAGTATTTT.

This clonotype came up a few times. The chain is built from TRBV7-3 and TRBJ2-5; D not resolved. The length of the CDR3 is 13 residues. Trimming removed 1 base at V and 4 bases at J, with 7 bases between. CDR1 and CDR2 (germline): SGHTA, FQGTGA. CDR3 residues: CASSLIGRETQYF. As DNA, the CDR3 is TGTGCCAGCAGCTTAATTGGACGAGAGACCCAGTACTTC.

This chain links TRBV3-1 with TRBJ1-4; D is unclear. The V gene lost 2 bases and the J gene lost 8 bases, with 12 bases spanning the gap. The germline V gene has CDR1 LGHDT and CDR2 YNNKEL (reference sequence). CDR3 length: 14 residues. This chain's CDR3 is CASSQTRTNEKLFF. Written as DNA, the CDR3 is TGTGCCAGCAGCCAAACCCGAACGAACGAAAAACTGTTTTTT.

This clonotype was counted a few times. The V gene is TRBV6-5, the J gene TRBJ1-4; D uncertain. Per the germline V gene, CDR1 is MNHEY and CDR2 is SVGAGI. This CDR3 is 14 amino acids long. Trimming removed 2 bases from V and 1 base from J, with 5 bases in between. The CDR3 loop reads CASSYQQTNEKLFF. The CDR3 DNA reads TGTGCCAGCAGTTACCAACAAACTAATGAAAAACTGTTTTTT.

This clonotype was observed at least ten times. The chain is built from TRBV29-1 and TRBJ1-2; perhaps TRBD1 as D (5 bases). V was shortened by 5 bases and J by 7 bases, with 8 bases between the two germline ends. The CDR3 has 10 amino acids. In germline, CDR1 is SQVTM, CDR2 ANQGSEA. The CDR3 region is CSVSGPGYTF. CDR3 coding DNA: TGCAGCGTTTCAGGGCCTGGCTACACCTTC. Looking up the rest from reference TRBV29-1 and TRBJ1-2 gives the full variable domain: SAVISQKPSRDICQRGTSLTIQCQVDSQVTMMFWYRQQPGQSLTLIATANQGSEATYESGFVIDKFPISRPNLTFSTLTVSNMSPEDSSIYLCSVSGPGYTFGSGTRLTVV.

This clonotype has a handful of counts. V is TRBV27 and J is TRBJ2-3; 9 bases are shared with TRBD2. Per germline, CDR1 MNHEY and CDR2 SMNVEV (reference sequence). V was clipped by 1 base and J by 2 bases; unmatched bases: 4. The CDR3 is 16 amino acids. DNA of the CDR3: TGTGCCAGCAGTTTATTTGCGGGGGGGAACACAGATACGCAGTATTTT. The encoded protein is CASSLFAGGNTDTQYF.